This TCR beta chain was obtained from a study of early T cells in non-severe SARS-CoV-2 infection. Study context: Investigators sequenced bulk RNA drawn from unsorted whole blood, and chains remained unpaired.

Individual cDNA molecules carried attached unique molecular identifiers. TCRdb re-called the 5' RACE reads through MiXCR, storing one row per CDR3 protein. The sample has over 85,000 distinct CDR3 sequences, about 12% seen once. As concerns this clonotype: Its target is not known.

The study's findings and limits: Lookups in VDJdb leaned toward anti-spike CD8 responses and missed private and CD4 specificities.

The TCR originated in an adult who was a healthcare worker with PCR-confirmed SARS-CoV-2 infection or an uninfected control (not recorded which). The specimen comprised whole blood, sampled at baseline.

The CDR3: CASSQFPGQNYEQYF. The DNA of the CDR3 is TGCGCCAGCAGCCAATTTCCAGGGCAAAACTACGAGCAGTACTTC. The rearrangement links TRBV4-1 to TRBJ2-7, with a weak D call TRBD1 (5 bases). Trimming left V 2 bases short and J 3 bases short, with 14 bases between. CDR3 length: 15 residues. Germline CDR1 and CDR2: MGHRA and YSYEKL.